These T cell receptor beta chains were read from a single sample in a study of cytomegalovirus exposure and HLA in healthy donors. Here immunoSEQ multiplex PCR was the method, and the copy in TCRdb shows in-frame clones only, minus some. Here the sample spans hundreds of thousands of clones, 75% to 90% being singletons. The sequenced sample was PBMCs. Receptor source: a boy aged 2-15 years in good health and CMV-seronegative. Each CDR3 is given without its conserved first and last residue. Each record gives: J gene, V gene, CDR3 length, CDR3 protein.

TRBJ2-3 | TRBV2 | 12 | ASRREGREDTQY
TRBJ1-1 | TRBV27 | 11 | ASSSQGSGEAF
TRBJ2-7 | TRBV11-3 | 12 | ASSLTGRPYEQY
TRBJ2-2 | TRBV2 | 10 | ASSRDTGELF
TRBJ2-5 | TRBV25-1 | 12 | ASSGGLLQETQY
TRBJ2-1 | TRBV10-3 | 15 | AISDDSSGGFYNEQF
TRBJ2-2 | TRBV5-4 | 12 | ASSLGPNTGELF
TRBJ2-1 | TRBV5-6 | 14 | ASSLEYRATYNEQF
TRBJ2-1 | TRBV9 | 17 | ASSVGGGLLHLSYNEQF
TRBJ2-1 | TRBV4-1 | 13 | ASSHYSGKHNEQF
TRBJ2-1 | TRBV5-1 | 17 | ASSWDPRRGARGRDEQF
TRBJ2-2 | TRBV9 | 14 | ASSAGGVLLTGELF
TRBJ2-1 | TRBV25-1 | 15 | ASSEYWTGEAYNEQF
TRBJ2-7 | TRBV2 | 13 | ASRGGTSGYYEQY
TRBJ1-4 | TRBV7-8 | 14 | ASSLGTGITNEKLF
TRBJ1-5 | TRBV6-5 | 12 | ASSDGTASQPQH
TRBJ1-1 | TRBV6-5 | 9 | ASGDGLGAF
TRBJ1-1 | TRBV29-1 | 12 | SVEVRGPNTEAF
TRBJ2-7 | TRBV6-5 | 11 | ASSRTFFYEQY
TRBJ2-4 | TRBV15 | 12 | ATSTGTAQNIQY